This T cell receptor beta chain is drawn from a study of OX40 agonist ivuxolimab in advanced cancers. For the study at large: Given to patients was ivuxolimab, an agonistic anti-OX40 (CD134) antibody. The group had a mean age of around 60 years, ranged from about 20 to 90, and was 82.7% male. General study points: More expanded clones were seen, on average, in CD8+ T cells than in CD4+.

A word on this clone: Its antigen is unidentified.

Clones were sequenced by immunoSEQ multiplex PCR, and TCRdb holds only the in-frame ones, with some missing. The data hold 15,000 or so clones, with approximately 91% observed a single time. Sequences were derived from CD4+ or CD8+ T cells sorted from blood, sampled in a trial of the OX40 agonist ivuxolimab. The TCR was taken from an adult with an advanced solid tumor such as melanoma, head and neck, liver or kidney cancer.

CDR3: CATMGQGPYEQYF. CDR3 in DNA: TGTGCCACCATGGGACAGGGGCCCTACGAGCAGTACTTC. This rearrangement joins TRBV6-5 to TRBJ2-7; the match to TRBD1 covers 10 bases. The germline gives CDR1 MNHEY, CDR2 SVGAGI. With 10 bases clipped from V and 2 bases from J, the junction kept 5 bases outside the gene matches. This CDR3 spans 13 amino acids.